The rows below give T cell receptor beta chains drawn from one sample of a study of vaccination and CD4 T cells after COVID-19. Antigens for these TCRs are unknown. TCRdb recomputed calls from the PCR reads with MiXCR, one row per CDR3 protein. Of tens of thousands of distinct CDR3 sequences in the sample, about three quarters were seen once. The sequenced sample was CD4+ T cells from blood, cultured in vitro. These receptors were obtained from a human donor who had recovered from COVID-19. Each CDR3 is given with its conserved first and last residue. Each record gives: D gene, J gene, clone size, V gene, CDR3 DNA, CDR3 protein. D genes are given only for firm matches. A clone size is listed for some rows: how often the clone was seen (once, few, many), or a class if it is expanded.

D gene: NA; J gene: TRBJ2-3; clone size: NA; V gene: TRBV29-1; CDR3 DNA: TGCAGCGTCAGAGGCATAGGCACAGATACGCAGTATTTT; CDR3 protein: CSVRGIGTDTQYF
D gene: TRBD1; J gene: TRBJ1-1; clone size: NA; V gene: TRBV20-1; CDR3 DNA: TGCAGTGCTAGGGTCGAGAGGGGGCGAGGTACTGAAGCTTTCTTT; CDR3 protein: CSARVERGRGTEAFF
D gene: TRBD2; J gene: TRBJ2-1; clone size: NA; V gene: TRBV28; CDR3 DNA: TGTGCCAGCAGCGCCTCCGGGACTAGCTCCTACAATGAGCAGTTCTTC; CDR3 protein: CASSASGTSSYNEQFF
D gene: TRBD1; J gene: TRBJ1-2; clone size: NA; V gene: TRBV6-5; CDR3 DNA: TGTGCCAGCAGGTACCGACAGGGGCGAGGCTACACCTTC; CDR3 protein: CASRYRQGRGYTF
D gene: NA; J gene: TRBJ1-5; clone size: NA; V gene: TRBV7-2; CDR3 DNA: TGTGCCAGCAGCCTCCGACAGGGCAATCAGCCCCAGCATTTT; CDR3 protein: CASSLRQGNQPQHF
D gene: NA; J gene: TRBJ1-2; clone size: NA; V gene: TRBV7-2; CDR3 DNA: TGTGCCAGCAGCATAGGACGGAACTATGGCTACACCTTC; CDR3 protein: CASSIGRNYGYTF
D gene: NA; J gene: TRBJ1-2; clone size: NA; V gene: TRBV20-1; CDR3 DNA: TGCAGTGCTCCACCGGGCAGGGCAGGGGGCTACACCTTC; CDR3 protein: CSAPPGRAGGYTF
D gene: NA; J gene: TRBJ1-1; clone size: NA; V gene: TRBV7-9; CDR3 DNA: TGTGCCAGCAGCTCTTTCGGTTGGGGGGGCGGTCAGGGCACTGAAGCTTTCTTT; CDR3 protein: CASSSFGWGGGQGTEAFF
D gene: NA; J gene: TRBJ2-2; clone size: NA; V gene: TRBV2; CDR3 DNA: TGTGCCAGCAGTCGCCGGACTGGGAACACCGGGGAGCTGTTTTTT; CDR3 protein: CASSRRTGNTGELFF
D gene: TRBD2; J gene: TRBJ2-1; clone size: NA; V gene: TRBV20-1; CDR3 DNA: TGCAGTGGGTCCCTTCCTAGCGGGAGAACGAATGAGCAGTTCTTC; CDR3 protein: CSGSLPSGRTNEQFF
D gene: TRBD2; J gene: TRBJ2-1; clone size: NA; V gene: TRBV27; CDR3 DNA: TGTGCCAGCAGTTTATCGACTAGCGGGAGAGATGAGCAGTTCTTC; CDR3 protein: CASSLSTSGRDEQFF
D gene: NA; J gene: TRBJ1-2; clone size: once; V gene: TRBV2; CDR3 DNA: TGTGCCAGCAGTGATGAGGCAGGCGGCTTCTATGGCTACACCTTC; CDR3 protein: CASSDEAGGFYGYTF
D gene: NA; J gene: TRBJ2-5; clone size: NA; V gene: TRBV27; CDR3 DNA: TGTGCCAGCAGTCACCAGGGAAAGCCAGAGACCCAGTACTTC; CDR3 protein: CASSHQGKPETQYF
D gene: NA; J gene: TRBJ1-2; clone size: once; V gene: TRBV18; CDR3 DNA: TGTGCCAGCTCCTCGGGCGGGCATGGCTACACCTTC; CDR3 protein: CASSSGGHGYTF